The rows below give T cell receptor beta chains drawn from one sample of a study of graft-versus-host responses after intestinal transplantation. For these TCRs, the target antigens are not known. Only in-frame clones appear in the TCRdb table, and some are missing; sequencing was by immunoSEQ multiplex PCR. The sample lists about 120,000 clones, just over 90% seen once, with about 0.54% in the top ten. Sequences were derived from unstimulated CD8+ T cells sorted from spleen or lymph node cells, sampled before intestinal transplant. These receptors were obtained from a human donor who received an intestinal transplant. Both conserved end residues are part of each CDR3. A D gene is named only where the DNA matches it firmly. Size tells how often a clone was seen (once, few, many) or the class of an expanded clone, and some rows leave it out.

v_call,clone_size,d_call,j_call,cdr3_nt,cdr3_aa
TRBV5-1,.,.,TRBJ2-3,TGCGCCAGCAGCCTAGGGGGCGGGGGTCTAACAGATACGCAGTATTTT,CASSLGGGGLTDTQYF
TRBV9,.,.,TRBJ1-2,TGTGCCACCTCGTTGAGGGCCGGGGACTATGGCTACACCTTC,CATSLRAGDYGYTF
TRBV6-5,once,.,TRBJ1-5,TGTGCCAGCAGTTACTGGGGGTTCGGGAGCAATCAGCCCCAGCATTTT,CASSYWGFGSNQPQHF
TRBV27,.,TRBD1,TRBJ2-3,TGTGCCAGCAGTACGCCGGGACAGGGGGACACAGATACGCAGTATTTT,CASSTPGQGDTDTQYF
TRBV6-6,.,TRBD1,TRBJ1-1,TGTGCCAGCAGTTATGCTGGACAGGTTGAAGCTTTCTTT,CASSYAGQVEAFF
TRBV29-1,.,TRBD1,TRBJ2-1,TGCAGCGTTGGGGACAGGGGGACTATCTACAATGAGCAGTTCTTC,CSVGDRGTIYNEQFF
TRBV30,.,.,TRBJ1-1,TGTGCCTGGAGTGGGGCTGCAGGGGCCGACACTGAAGCTTTCTTT,CAWSGAAGADTEAFF
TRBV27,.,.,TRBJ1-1,TGTGCCAGCAGTCCCCTACAGGACGAGGAAGCTTTCTTT,CASSPLQDEEAFF
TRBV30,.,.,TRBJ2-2,TGTGCCTGGAGTACGGAAAGGGGGAGGTCCACCGGGGAGCTGTTTTTT,CAWSTERGRSTGELFF
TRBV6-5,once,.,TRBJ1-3,TGTGCCAGCAGTTACCGGGCTCAGGAATTTGGAAACACCATATATTTT,CASSYRAQEFGNTIYF
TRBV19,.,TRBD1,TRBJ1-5,TGTGCCAGTAGTATCACGGACAGGGATGATCAGCCCCAGCATTTT,CASSITDRDDQPQHF
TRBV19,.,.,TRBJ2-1,TGTGCCAGCAACCAGGACAATGAGCAGTTCTTC,CASNQDNEQFF
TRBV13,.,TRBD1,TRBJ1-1,TGTGCCAGCAGCCTCGGGACAGGGGGAGGTGAAGCTTTCTTT,CASSLGTGGGEAFF
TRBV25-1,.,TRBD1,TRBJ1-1,TGTGCCAGCAGTGTCGGACAGGGCACTGAAGCTTTCTTT,CASSVGQGTEAFF
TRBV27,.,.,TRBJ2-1,TGTGCCAGCAGTTTGGGGTCCTACAATGAGCAGTTCTTC,CASSLGSYNEQFF
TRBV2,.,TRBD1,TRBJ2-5,TGTGCCAGCAGTGAAAGGACAGGCTACCAAGAGACCCAGTACTTC,CASSERTGYQETQYF
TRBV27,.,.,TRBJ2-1,TGTGCCAGCAGTTTTAGGGAAACCTACAATGAGCAGTTCTTC,CASSFRETYNEQFF
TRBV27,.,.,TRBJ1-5,TGTGCCAGCAGTTTATGGGGTAGGGGGGATAGCAATCAGCCCCAGCATTTT,CASSLWGRGDSNQPQHF
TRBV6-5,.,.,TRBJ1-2,TGTGCCAGCAGGTACCCGGACCGAGATGGCTACACCTTC,CASRYPDRDGYTF
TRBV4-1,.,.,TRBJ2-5,TGCGCCAGCAGCCCAGACATCGGGGGTCAAGAGACCCAGTACTTC,CASSPDIGGQETQYF
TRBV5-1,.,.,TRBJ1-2,TGCGCCAGCAGCTTGGAAAGGGTAGCTAACTATGGCTACACCTTC,CASSLERVANYGYTF
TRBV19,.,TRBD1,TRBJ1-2,TGTGCCAGTAGTTGGACAGGGGGCGTTTATGGCTACACCTTC,CASSWTGGVYGYTF
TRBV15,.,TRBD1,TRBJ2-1,TGTGCCACCAGCAGAGATCCGGGACAGGGCCAGGTGGCCTACAATGAGCAGTTCTTC,CATSRDPGQGQVAYNEQFF
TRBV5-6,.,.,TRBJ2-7,TGTGCCAGCAGCTTGGATGTAACATCCTACGAGCAGTACTTC,CASSLDVTSYEQYF
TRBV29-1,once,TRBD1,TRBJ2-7,TGCAGCGTTGCGACAGGGGGCAACGAGCAGTACTTC,CSVATGGNEQYF
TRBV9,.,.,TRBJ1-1,TGTGCCAGCAGCCCTCGGGACGGAAACCTAGACGACACTGAAGCTTTCTTT,CASSPRDGNLDDTEAFF
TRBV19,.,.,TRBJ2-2,TGTGCCAGTAGTCCCGGGACTCGGAGGAACACCGGGGAGCTGTTTTTT,CASSPGTRRNTGELFF
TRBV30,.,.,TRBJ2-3,TGTGCCTGGTCCCCGGGAGACCCCACAGATACGCAGTATTTT,CAWSPGDPTDTQYF
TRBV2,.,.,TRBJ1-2,TGTGCCAGCAAGGGGCCTCCGGAAACCTTC,CASKGPPETF
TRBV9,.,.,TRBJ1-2,TGTGCCAGCAGCCCCGGGGGGGACCAATACTATGGCTACACCTTC,CASSPGGDQYYGYTF
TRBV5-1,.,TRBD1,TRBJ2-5,TGCGCCAGCACCGGACAGGTCCAAGAGACCCAGTACTTC,CASTGQVQETQYF
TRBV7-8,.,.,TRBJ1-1,TGTGCCAGCACCCTACGGGCAGGACCCTTGAACACTGAAGCTTTCTTT,CASTLRAGPLNTEAFF
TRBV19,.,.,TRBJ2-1,TGTGCCAGTAGTATAGGGGCTAGCTACAATGAGCAGTTCTTC,CASSIGASYNEQFF
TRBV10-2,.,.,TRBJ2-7,TGCGCCAGCAACCGGGACACGTACGCCTACGAGCAGTACTTC,CASNRDTYAYEQYF
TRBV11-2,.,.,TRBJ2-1,TGTGCCAGCAGCTTAGGGGCGGGATCAGGGGATGAGCAGTTCTTC,CASSLGAGSGDEQFF
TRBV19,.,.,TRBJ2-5,TGTGCCAGTAGTCCCGGGACGTTGCGCATAGCCCAGTACTTC,CASSPGTLRIAQYF
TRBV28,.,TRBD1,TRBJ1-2,TGTGCCACTTGGGACAGAGCCTTTTATGGCTACACCTTC,CATWDRAFYGYTF
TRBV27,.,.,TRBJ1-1,TGTGCCAGCAGTTTATCGGGCCAGCTCACTGAAGCTTTCTTT,CASSLSGQLTEAFF
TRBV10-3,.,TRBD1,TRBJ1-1,TGTGCCATCAGCTGTACAGGGGGTTACACTGAAGCTTTCTTT,CAISCTGGYTEAFF
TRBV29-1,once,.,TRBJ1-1,TGCAGCGTTCCCGCGGGGGGCCCTGAAGCTTTCTTT,CSVPAGGPEAFF